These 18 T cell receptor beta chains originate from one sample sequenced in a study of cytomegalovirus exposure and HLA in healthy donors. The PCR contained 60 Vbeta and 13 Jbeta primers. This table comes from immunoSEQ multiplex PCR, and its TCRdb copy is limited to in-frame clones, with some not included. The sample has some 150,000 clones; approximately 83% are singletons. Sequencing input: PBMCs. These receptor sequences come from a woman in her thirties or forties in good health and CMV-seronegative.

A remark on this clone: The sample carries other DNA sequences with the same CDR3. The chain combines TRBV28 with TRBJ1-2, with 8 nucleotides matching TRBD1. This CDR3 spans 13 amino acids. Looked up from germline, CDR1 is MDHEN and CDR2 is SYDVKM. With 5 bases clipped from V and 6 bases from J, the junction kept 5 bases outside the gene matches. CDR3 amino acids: CASSLGQGDGYTF. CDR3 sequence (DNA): TGTGCCAGCAGTCTCGGACAGGGTGATGGCTACACCTTC.

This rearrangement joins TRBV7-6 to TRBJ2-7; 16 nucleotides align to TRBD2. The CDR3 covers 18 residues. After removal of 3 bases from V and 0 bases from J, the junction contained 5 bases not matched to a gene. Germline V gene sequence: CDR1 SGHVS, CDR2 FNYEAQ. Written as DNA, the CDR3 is TGTGCCAGCAGCTTGGGACTAGCGGGGGGGACGAGCTCCTACGAGCAGTACTTC. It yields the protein CASSLGLAGGTSSYEQYF.

The CDR3 reads CASSDGQAPNYGYTF. The CDR3 DNA reads TGTGCCAGCAGCGACGGACAGGCCCCTAACTATGGCTACACCTTC. The chain has TRBV9 and TRBJ1-2; TRBD1 matches at 7 bases. V shed 3 bases and J 0 bases; nucleotides not matched to a gene: 5. The CDR3 is made up of 15 amino acids. Germline CDR1 reads SGDLS; CDR2 reads YYNGEE.

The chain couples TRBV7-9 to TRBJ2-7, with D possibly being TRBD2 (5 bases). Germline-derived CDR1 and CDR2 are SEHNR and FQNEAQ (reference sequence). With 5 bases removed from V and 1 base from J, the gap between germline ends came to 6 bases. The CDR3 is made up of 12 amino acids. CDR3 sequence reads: CASSQRSYEQYF. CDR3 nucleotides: TGTGCCAGCAGCCAGCGGTCCTACGAGCAGTACTTC.

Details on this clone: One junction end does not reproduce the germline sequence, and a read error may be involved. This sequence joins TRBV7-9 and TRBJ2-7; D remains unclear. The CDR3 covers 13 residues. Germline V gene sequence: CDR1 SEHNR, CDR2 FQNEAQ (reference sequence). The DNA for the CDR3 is TGTTCCAGCAGCCCCGGATTCTCAGGCGAGCAGTACTTC. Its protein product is CSSSPGFSGEQYF.

CDR3 nucleotides: TGTGCCAGCAGCCAAGCGGGGGTTCCTGAAGCTTTCTTT. Translating it yields CASSQAGVPEAFF. The chain recombines TRBV14 with TRBJ1-1, with D perhaps matching TRBD1 (5 bases). The CDR3 has 13 residues. V was pared by 1 base and J by 6 bases, with 9 bases between. CDR1 SGHDN and CDR2 FVKESK come from the germline V gene.

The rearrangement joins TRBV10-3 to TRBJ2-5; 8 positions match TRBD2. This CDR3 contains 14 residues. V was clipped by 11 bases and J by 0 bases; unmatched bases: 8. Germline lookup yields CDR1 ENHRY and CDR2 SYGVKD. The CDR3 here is CASSVGGDQETQYF. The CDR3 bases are TGTGCCTCGTCCGTCGGGGGGGACCAAGAGACCCAGTACTTC.

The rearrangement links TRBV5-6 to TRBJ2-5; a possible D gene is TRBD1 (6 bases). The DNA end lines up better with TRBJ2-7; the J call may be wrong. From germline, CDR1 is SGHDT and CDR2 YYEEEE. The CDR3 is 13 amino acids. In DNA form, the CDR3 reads TGTGCCAGCCACTCACAGGGTCCCTACGAGCAGTACTTC. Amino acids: CASHSQGPYEQYF.

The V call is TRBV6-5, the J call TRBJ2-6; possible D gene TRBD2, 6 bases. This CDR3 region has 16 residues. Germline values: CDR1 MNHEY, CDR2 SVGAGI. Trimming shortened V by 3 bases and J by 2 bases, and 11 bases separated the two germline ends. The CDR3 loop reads CASSYSGGAGANVLTF. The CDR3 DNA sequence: TGTGCCAGCAGTTATTCAGGAGGGGCTGGGGCCAACGTCCTGACTTTC.

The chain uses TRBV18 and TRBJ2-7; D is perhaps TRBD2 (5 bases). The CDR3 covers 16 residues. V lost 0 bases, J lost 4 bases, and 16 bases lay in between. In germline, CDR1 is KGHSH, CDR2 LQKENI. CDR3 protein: CASSPPPGESRYEQYF. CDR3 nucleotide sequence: TGTGCCAGCTCACCACCCCCCGGGGAAAGCCGATACGAGCAGTACTTC. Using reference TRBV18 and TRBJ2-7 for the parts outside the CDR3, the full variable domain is NAGVMQNPRHLVRRRGQEARLRCSPMKGHSHVYWYRQLPEEGLKFMVYLQKENIIDESGMPKERFSAEFPKEGPSILRIQQVVRGDSAAYFCASSPPPGESRYEQYFGPGTRLTVT.

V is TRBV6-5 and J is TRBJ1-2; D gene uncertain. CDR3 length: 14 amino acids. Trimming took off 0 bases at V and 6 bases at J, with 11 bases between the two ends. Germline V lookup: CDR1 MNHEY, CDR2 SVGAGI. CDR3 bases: TGTGCCAGCAGTTACTCCGGGTCTTTAAATGGCTACACCTTC. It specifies CASSYSGSLNGYTF.

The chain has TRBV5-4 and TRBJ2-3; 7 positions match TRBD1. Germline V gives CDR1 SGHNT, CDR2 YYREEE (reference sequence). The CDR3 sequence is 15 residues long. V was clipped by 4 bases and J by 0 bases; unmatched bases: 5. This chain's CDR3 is CASSPQGFSTDTQYF. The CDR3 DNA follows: TGTGCCAGCAGCCCACAGGGGTTTAGCACAGATACGCAGTATTTT.

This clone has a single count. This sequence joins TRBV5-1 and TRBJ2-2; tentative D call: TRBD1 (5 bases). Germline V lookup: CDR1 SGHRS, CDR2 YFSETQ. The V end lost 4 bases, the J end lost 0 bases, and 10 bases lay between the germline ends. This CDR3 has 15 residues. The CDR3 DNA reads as TGCGCCAGCAGCCCCGCAGGGTCGAACACCGGGGAGCTGTTTTTT. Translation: CASSPAGSNTGELFF.

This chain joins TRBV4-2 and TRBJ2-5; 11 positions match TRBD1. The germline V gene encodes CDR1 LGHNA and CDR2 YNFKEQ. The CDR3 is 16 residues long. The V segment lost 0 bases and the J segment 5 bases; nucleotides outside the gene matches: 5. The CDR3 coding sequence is TGTGCCAGCAGCCAAGATTGGGACAGGGGGTCCGAGACCCAGTACTTC. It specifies CASSQDWDRGSETQYF.

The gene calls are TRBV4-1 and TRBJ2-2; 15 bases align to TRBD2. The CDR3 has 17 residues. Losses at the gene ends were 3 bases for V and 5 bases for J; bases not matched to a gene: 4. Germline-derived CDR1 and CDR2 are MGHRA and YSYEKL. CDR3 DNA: TGCGCCAGCAGCCAGGGACTAGCGGGAGGAGGTACCGGGGAGCTGTTTTTT. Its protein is CASSQGLAGGGTGELFF.

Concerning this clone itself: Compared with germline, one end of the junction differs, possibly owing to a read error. The CDR3 reads CASSSPPGGFLDF. The CDR3 DNA is TGTGCCAGCAGCTCTCCCCCCGGGGGGTTTTTGGACTTC. V is TRBV5-5 and J is TRBJ2-5; 7 bases are shared with TRBD2. The CDR3 loop spans 13 amino acids. The germline gives CDR1 SGHKS, CDR2 YYEKEE (reference sequence).

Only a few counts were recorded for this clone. In nucleotides, the CDR3 is TGTGCCAGCAGTGGACTTGATAAGGGGAACATTCAGTACTTC. It specifies CASSGLDKGNIQYF. J is TRBJ2-4 and V is TRBV6-1; D might be TRBD1 (5 bases). Germline CDR1 is MNHNS and CDR2 is SASEGT. The CDR3 has 14 residues. Trimming pared 4 bases from V and 7 bases from J, leaving 14 bases between.

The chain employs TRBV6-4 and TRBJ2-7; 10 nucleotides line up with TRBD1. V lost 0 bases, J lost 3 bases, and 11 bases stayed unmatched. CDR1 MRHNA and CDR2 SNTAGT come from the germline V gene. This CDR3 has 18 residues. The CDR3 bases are TGTGCCAGCAGTGACTCGAAAGGGTATGGGACAGGGGTCTACGAGCAGTACTTC. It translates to CASSDSKGYGTGVYEQYF.